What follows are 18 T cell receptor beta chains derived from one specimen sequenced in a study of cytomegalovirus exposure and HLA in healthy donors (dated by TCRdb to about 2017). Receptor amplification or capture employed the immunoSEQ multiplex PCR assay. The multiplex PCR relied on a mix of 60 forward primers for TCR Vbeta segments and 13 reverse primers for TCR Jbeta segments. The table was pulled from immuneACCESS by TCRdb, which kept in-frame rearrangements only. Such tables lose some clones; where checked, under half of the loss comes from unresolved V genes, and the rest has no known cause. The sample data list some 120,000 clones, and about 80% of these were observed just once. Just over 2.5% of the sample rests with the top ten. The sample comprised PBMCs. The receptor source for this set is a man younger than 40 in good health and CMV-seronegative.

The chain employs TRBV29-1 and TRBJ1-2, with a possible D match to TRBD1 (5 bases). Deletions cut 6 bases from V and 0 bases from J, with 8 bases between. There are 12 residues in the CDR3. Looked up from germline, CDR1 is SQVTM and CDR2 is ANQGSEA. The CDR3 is CSVSGTNYGYTF. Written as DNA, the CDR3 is TGCAGCGTCTCAGGGACTAACTATGGCTACACCTTC.

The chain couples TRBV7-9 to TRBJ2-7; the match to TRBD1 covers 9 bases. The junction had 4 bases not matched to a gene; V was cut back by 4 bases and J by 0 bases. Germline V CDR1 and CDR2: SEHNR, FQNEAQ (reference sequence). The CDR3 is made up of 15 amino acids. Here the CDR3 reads CASSSRDRASYEQYF. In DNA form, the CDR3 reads TGTGCCAGCAGCTCCCGGGACAGGGCCTCCTACGAGCAGTACTTC.

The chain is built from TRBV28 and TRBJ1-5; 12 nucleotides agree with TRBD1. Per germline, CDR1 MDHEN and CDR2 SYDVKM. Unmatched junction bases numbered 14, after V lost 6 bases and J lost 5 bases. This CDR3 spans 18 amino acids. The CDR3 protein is CASSPYRDRGLEDQPQHF. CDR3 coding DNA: TGTGCCAGCAGCCCCTACCGGGACAGGGGGCTTGAGGATCAGCCCCAGCATTTT.

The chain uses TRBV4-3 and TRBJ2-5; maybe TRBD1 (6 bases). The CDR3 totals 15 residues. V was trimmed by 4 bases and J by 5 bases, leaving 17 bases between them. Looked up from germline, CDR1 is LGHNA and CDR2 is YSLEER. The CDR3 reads CASSPTTGPGETQYF. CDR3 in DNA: TGCGCCAGCAGCCCAACGACAGGTCCGGGCGAGACCCAGTACTTC.

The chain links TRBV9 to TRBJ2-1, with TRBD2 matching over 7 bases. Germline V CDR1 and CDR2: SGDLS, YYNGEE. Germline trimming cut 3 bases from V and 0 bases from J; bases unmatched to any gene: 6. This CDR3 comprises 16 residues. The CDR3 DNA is TGTGCCAGCAGCGGGGGCAGCGGGAACTCCTACAATGAGCAGTTCTTC. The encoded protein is CASSGGSGNSYNEQFF.

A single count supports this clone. The CDR3 here is CASSPPPDRGRWEKLFF. For the CDR3, the DNA is TGCGCCAGCAGCCCCCCCCCGGACAGGGGGCGCTGGGAAAAACTGTTTTTT. The chain is built from TRBV4-1 and TRBJ1-4, with TRBD1 identical over 11 bases. Trimming took 4 bases from V and 8 from J; bases not matched to a gene: 12. Germline V gene lookup returns CDR1 MGHRA and CDR2 YSYEKL. This CDR3 is built from 17 residues.

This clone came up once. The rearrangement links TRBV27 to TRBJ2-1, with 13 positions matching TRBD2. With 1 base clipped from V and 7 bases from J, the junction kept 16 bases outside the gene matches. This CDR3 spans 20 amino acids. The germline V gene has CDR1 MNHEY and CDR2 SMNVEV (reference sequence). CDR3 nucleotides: TGTGCCAGCAGTTTATTTTTCGGACTAGCGGGAGCCTTTGTGGAGAATGAGCAGTTCTTC. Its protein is CASSLFFGLAGAFVENEQFF.

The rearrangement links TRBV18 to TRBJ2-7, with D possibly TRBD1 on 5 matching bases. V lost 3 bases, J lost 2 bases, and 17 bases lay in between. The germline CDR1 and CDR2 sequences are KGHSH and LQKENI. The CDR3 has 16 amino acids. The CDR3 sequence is CASSPGLDRPTYEQYF. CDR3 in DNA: TGTGCCAGCTCACCCGGGCTCGACAGACCGACCTACGAGCAGTACTTC.

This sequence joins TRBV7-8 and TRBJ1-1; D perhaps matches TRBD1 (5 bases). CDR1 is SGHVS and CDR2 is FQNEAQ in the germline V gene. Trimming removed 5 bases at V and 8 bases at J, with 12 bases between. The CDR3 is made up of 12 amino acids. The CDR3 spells CASSVGHFEAFF. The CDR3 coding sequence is TGTGCCAGCAGCGTAGGACATTTCGAAGCTTTCTTT.

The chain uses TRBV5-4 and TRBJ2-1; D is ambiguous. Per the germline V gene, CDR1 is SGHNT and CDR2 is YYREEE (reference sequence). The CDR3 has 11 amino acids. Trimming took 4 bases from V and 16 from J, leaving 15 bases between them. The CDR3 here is CASSGIPPFFF. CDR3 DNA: TGTGCCAGCAGCGGCATACCCCCCTTTTTCTTC.

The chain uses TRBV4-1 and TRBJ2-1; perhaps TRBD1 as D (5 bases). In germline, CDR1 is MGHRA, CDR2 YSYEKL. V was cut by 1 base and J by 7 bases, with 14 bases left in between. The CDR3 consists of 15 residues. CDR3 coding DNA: TGCGCCAGCAGCCAAGGCTTTGGGGCGCAAAATGAGCAGTTCTTC. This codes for CASSQGFGAQNEQFF.

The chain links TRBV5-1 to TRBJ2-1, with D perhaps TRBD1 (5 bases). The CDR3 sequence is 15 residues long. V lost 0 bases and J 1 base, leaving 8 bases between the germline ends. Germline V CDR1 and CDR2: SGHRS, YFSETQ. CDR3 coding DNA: TGCGCCAGCAGCTTGGAATCAGGGTCCTACAATGAGCAGTTCTTC. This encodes CASSLESGSYNEQFF.

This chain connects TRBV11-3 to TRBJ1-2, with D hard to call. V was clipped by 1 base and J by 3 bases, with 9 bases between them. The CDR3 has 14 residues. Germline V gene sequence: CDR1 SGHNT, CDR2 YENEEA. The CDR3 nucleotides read TGTGCCAGCAGCTTAGTAGCGGCAGACTATGGCTACACCTTC. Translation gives CASSLVAADYGYTF.

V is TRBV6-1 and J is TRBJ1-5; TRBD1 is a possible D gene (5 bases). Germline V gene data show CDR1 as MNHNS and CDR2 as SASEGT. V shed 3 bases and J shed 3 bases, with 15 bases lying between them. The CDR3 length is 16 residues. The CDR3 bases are TGTGCCAGCAGTGAGTCTTACAGGACCCCCAATCAGCCCCAGCATTTT. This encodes CASSESYRTPNQPQHF.

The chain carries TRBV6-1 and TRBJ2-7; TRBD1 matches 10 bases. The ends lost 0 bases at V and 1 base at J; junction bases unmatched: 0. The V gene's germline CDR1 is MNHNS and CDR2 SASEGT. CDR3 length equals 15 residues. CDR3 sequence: CASSEAGQGSYEQYF. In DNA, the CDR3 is TGTGCCAGCAGTGAAGCGGGACAGGGGTCCTACGAGCAGTACTTC.

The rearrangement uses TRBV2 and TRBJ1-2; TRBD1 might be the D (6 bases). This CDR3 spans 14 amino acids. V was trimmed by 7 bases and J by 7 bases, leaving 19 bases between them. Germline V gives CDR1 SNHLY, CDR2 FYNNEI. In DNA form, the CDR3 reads TGTGCCAGCAACCAAGCGGGGGGCGCAGGTGGCTACACCTTC. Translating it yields CASNQAGGAGGYTF.

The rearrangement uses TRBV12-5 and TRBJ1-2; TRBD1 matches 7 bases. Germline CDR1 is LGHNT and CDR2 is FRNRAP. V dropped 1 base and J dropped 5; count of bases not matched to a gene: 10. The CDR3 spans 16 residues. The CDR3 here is CASGLGQGSQWYGYTF. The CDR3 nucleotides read TGTGCTAGTGGTTTGGGACAGGGTTCTCAGTGGTATGGCTACACCTTC.

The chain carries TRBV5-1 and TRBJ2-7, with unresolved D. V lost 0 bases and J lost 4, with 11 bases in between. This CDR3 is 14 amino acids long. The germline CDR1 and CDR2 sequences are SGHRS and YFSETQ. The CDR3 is CASSLGLRNYEQYF. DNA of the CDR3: TGCGCCAGCAGCTTGGGACTTCGGAATTACGAGCAGTACTTC. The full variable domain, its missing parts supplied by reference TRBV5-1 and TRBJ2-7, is KAGVTQTPRYLIKTRGQQVTLSCSPISGHRSVSWYQQTPGQGLQFLFEYFSETQRNKGNFPGRFSGRQFSNSRSEMNVSTLELGDSALYLCASSLGLRNYEQYFGPGTRLTVT.